This passage covers 14 T cell receptor beta chains from one sample sequenced in a study of radiotherapy plus CTLA-4 blockade in lung cancer (dated by TCRdb to the late 2010s). Library construction relied on the immunoSEQ multiplex PCR assay. In TCRdb, the immuneACCESS table is reduced to in-frame sequences with V and J assigned. These tables do not hold every clone; where another copy was compared, an unresolved V gene accounts for under half, and the others remain unexplained. Across this sample there are tens of thousands of clones, with roughly three quarters seen only once. The top ten clones comprise 24% of the sample. The input for sequencing was peripheral blood, taken from a patient treated with radiotherapy plus ipilimumab. These receptors were obtained from a human donor with non-small cell lung cancer that progressed on radiotherapy plus ipilimumab.

This sequence joins TRBV10-3 and TRBJ2-7; 14 bases are shared with TRBD2. V lost 6 bases to trimming and J lost 2 bases; unmatched junction nucleotides: 18. This CDR3 has 20 amino acids. Germline V gene data show CDR1 as ENHRY and CDR2 as SYGVKD. The CDR3 nucleotides are TGTGCCATCAGGGGACTAGCGGGAGAGGGGCCGGCGCAAGAAGCCTACGAGCAGTACTTC. Its protein is CAIRGLAGEGPAQEAYEQYF.

The chain links TRBV7-9 to TRBJ2-7; D ambiguous. The germline V gene encodes CDR1 SEHNR and CDR2 FQNEAQ (reference sequence). The CDR3 runs to 12 residues. V was clipped by 5 bases and J by 2 bases, with 7 bases between them. The CDR3 DNA sequence: TGTGCCAGCAGCCCCGTCCCCTACGAGCAGTACTTC. Encoded protein: CASSPVPYEQYF.

The chain is built from TRBV7-2 and TRBJ2-3, with D possibly TRBD2 on 5 matching bases. With 6 bases removed from V and 8 bases from J, the gap between germline ends came to 18 bases. This CDR3 is built from 14 residues. CDR1 and CDR2 from the germline V gene are SGHTA and FQGNSA. CDR3 region: CASRVSDGEGTQYF. In DNA, the CDR3 is TGTGCCAGCAGGGTTAGCGATGGGGAAGGTACGCAGTATTTT.

This chain connects TRBV10-1 to TRBJ1-1; no firm D call. Germline CDR1 reads WNHNN; CDR2 reads SYGVQD (reference sequence). The CDR3 loop spans 11 amino acids. Trimming pared 11 bases from V and 4 bases from J, leaving 11 bases between. CDR3 protein: CAPRSGTEAFF. The CDR3 coding sequence is TGCGCCCCCCGCTCGGGCACTGAAGCTTTCTTT.

This clone was observed a single time. The chain has TRBV13 and TRBJ2-5; 11 nucleotides line up with TRBD1. Losses at the gene ends were 7 bases for V and 6 bases for J; bases not matched to a gene: 7. The germline V gene has CDR1 PRHDT and CDR2 FYEKMQ (reference sequence). The CDR3 loop spans 14 amino acids. This CDR3 is CASKGQGVRKTQYF. The CDR3, as DNA: TGTGCCAGCAAGGGACAGGGGGTCAGAAAGACCCAGTACTTC.

The gene calls are TRBV6-1 and TRBJ1-4; tentative D call: TRBD1 (6 bases). This CDR3 comprises 10 residues. Germline lookup yields CDR1 MNHNS and CDR2 SASEGT. The V end lost 10 bases, the J end lost 14 bases, and 14 bases lay between the germline ends. DNA for the CDR3: TGTGCCACTGCGACAGGCGTTCTGTTTTTT. Protein product: CATATGVLFF.

This clone appeared a single time. The chain employs TRBV6-5 and TRBJ1-2; D gene uncertain. Trimming cost V 5 bases and J 2 bases, with 12 bases left between them. The CDR3 has 14 residues. Germline V lookup: CDR1 MNHEY, CDR2 SVGAGI. The CDR3 is CASSPRTSNYGYTF. The DNA of the CDR3 is TGTGCCAGCAGTCCACGGACGTCGAACTATGGCTACACCTTC.

The chain combines TRBV11-3 with TRBJ2-5, with TRBD2 matching 14 bases. V trimming: 5 bases; J trimming: 5 bases; junction bases outside the gene matches: 4. CDR3 size: 15 residues. The germline CDR1 and CDR2 sequences are SGHNT and YENEEA. CDR3 in amino acids: CASSPGTSGSETQYF. The DNA for the CDR3 is TGTGCCAGCAGCCCCGGGACTAGCGGGAGTGAGACCCAGTACTTC.

The CDR3 protein is CASSYSTGGNYEQYF. CDR3 bases: TGTGCCAGCAGTTACTCCACCGGCGGGAACTACGAGCAGTACTTC. This chain links TRBV6-5 with TRBJ2-7, with a possible D match to TRBD2 (6 bases). V was clipped by 0 bases and J by 3 bases, with 12 bases between them. CDR1 and CDR2 (germline): MNHEY, SVGAGI. The CDR3 is 15 residues long.

The V gene is TRBV11-1, the J gene TRBJ1-3; D gene unclear. Trimming left V 3 bases short and J 2 bases short, with 11 bases between. This CDR3 comprises 15 residues. The germline gives CDR1 SGHAT, CDR2 FQDESV (reference sequence). The CDR3 bases are TGTGCCAGCAGCTTGTTTATGGGGACTGGAAACACCATATATTTT. Its translation: CASSLFMGTGNTIYF.

The J gene is TRBJ1-2, the V gene TRBV7-9, with 8 bases lining up with TRBD1. Germline values: CDR1 SEHNR, CDR2 FQNEAQ (reference sequence). Unmatched junction bases numbered 6, after V lost 0 bases and J lost 9 bases. The CDR3 length is 14 residues. CDR3 bases: TGTGCCAGCAGCTTAGCGGGGCCAGGGGGCAGCTACACCTTC. Translating gives CASSLAGPGGSYTF.

The rearrangement uses TRBV14 and TRBJ2-3; D is possibly TRBD1 or TRBD2 (5 bases each). The length of the CDR3 is 14 residues. CDR1 and CDR2 from the germline V gene are SGHDN and FVKESK. V was trimmed by 1 base and J by 4 bases, leaving 9 bases between them. CDR3 sequence reads: CASSQGGTSDTQYF. CDR3 DNA: TGTGCCAGCAGCCAAGGTGGGACGTCAGATACGCAGTATTTT.

Only a few counts were recorded for this clone. The V and J genes are TRBV19 and TRBJ2-1; 8 nucleotides match TRBD2. V was clipped by 1 base and J by 7 bases; unmatched bases: 12. Germline-derived CDR1 and CDR2 are LNHDA and SQIVND (reference sequence). The CDR3 consists of 17 residues. CDR3 sequence reads: CASSIASGGDLGNEQFF. The CDR3 bases are TGTGCCAGTAGTATAGCAAGCGGGGGAGACTTAGGGAATGAGCAGTTCTTC.

V gene TRBV6-5 combines with J gene TRBJ1-5; no clear D. The V end lost 2 bases, the J end lost 7 bases, and 9 bases lay between the germline ends. CDR3 size: 13 residues. Germline V lookup: CDR1 MNHEY, CDR2 SVGAGI. The CDR3 region is CASSYGRAQPQHF. CDR3 sequence (DNA): TGTGCCAGCAGTTACGGCCGTGCCCAGCCCCAGCATTTT.